This T cell receptor (beta chain) came from a study of post-analysis software for immune sequencing data. Study information: There were relapsing-remitting, secondary progressive and progressive-relapsing multiple sclerosis among the disease courses included.

Broader study findings: Same-batch samples co-clustered strongly by F measure. In patients, TRBV5-6, TRBV5-1 and TRBV20-1 belonged to roughly 5 TRBV segments found more frequently than in controls. In multiple sclerosis, normalized Chao1 diversity was significantly below that of controls.

Turning to this clonotype: The target antigen is unknown.

The germline V gene has CDR1 SGHRS and CDR2 YFSETQ. CDR3 size: 15 residues. Trimming left V 2 bases short and J 4 bases short, with 13 bases between. Sequencing libraries made from TCR beta cDNA carried unique molecular identifiers. One entry per CDR3 protein, called by TCRdb with MiXCR from the PCR reads. The sample contains 650,000 to 850,000 distinct CDR3 sequences, roughly 50% of which appear only once. The gene calls are TRBV5-1 and TRBJ2-1, with D maybe TRBD2 (5 bases). This clonotype was sampled from a girl aged 5-17 years with multiple sclerosis. Sequencing input: blood. The CDR3 nucleotides are TGCGCCAGCAGCTTAGAGGGTTTTGGGTACAATGAGCAGTTCTTC. This encodes CASSLEGFGYNEQFF.